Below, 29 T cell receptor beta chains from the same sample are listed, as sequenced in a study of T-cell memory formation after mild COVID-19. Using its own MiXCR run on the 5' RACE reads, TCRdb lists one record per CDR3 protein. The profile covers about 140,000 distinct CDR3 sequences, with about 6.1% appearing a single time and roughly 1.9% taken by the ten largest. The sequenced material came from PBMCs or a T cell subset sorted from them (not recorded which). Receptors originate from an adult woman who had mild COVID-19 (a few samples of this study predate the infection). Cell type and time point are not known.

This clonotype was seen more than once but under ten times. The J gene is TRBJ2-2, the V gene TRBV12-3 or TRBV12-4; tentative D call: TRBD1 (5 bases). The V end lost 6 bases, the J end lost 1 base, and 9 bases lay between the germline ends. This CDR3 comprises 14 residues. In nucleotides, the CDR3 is TGTGCCAGCAGGAAGGACAAGAACACCGGGGAGCTGTTTTTT. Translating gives CASRKDKNTGELFF.

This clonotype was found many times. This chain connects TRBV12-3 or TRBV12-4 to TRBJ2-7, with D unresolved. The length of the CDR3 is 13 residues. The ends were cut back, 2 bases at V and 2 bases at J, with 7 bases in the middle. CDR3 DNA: TGTGCCAGCAGTTTACACACAGCCTACGAGCAGTACTTC. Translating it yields CASSLHTAYEQYF.

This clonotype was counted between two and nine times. CDR3 amino acids: CASSPEGYYGYTF. The CDR3 DNA reads TGTGCCAGCAGTCCGGAGGGGTACTATGGCTACACCTTC. The chain links TRBV12-3 or TRBV12-4 to TRBJ1-2, with TRBD1 as a possible D gene (5 bases). Trimming took 5 bases from V and 3 from J, leaving 10 bases between them. This CDR3 has 13 residues.

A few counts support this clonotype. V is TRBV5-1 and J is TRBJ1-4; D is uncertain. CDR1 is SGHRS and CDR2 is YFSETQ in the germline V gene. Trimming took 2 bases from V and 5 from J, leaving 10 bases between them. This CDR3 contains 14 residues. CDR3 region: CASSFETRNEKLFF. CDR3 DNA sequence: TGCGCCAGCAGCTTTGAGACCCGAAATGAAAAACTGTTTTTT.

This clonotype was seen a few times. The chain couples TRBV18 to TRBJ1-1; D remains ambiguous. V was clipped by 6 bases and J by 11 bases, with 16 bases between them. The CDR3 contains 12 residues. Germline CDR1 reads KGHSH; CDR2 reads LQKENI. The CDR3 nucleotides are TGTGCCAGCTCCAAGGACGGTTTTGGGGCTTTCTTT. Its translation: CASSKDGFGAFF.

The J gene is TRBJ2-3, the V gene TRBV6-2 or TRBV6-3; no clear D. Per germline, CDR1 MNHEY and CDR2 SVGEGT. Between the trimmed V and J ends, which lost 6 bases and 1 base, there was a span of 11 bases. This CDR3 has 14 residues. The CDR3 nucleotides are TGTGCCAGCAGAGGGTTCGTCGGCACAGATACGCAGTATTTT. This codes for CASRGFVGTDTQYF.

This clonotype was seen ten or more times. CDR3 in DNA: TGTGCCAGCAGCCTGGGCCTAGCGGGTCCGTTCTCCTACAATGAGCAGTTCTTC. It codes for CASSLGLAGPFSYNEQFF. The rearrangement joins TRBV4-2 to TRBJ2-1; 8 positions agree with TRBD2. The CDR3 contains 18 residues. The germline V gene has CDR1 LGHNA and CDR2 YNFKEQ. V lost 4 bases, J lost 0 bases, and 11 bases stayed unmatched.

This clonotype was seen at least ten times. DNA of the CDR3: TGTGCCAGCAGCTCCCCAGCGAGGGCCAACTACGAGCAGTACTTC. Protein: CASSSPARANYEQYF. The chain recombines TRBV7-2 with TRBJ2-7, with D perhaps matching TRBD2 (5 bases). The length of the CDR3 is 15 residues. Germline loops: CDR1 SGHTA, CDR2 FQGNSA. The germline V and J ends were trimmed by 4 bases and 3 bases, with 16 bases remaining between them.

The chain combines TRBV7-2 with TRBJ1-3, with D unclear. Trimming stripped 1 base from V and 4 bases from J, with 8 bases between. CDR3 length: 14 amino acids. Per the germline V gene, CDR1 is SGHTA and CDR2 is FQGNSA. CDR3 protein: CASSLDTRGNTIYF. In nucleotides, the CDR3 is TGTGCCAGCAGCTTAGATACGAGAGGAAACACCATATATTTT. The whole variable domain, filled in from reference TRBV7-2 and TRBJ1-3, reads GAGVSQSPSNKVTEKGKDVELRCDPISGHTALYWYRQSLGQGLEFLIYFQGNSAPDKSGLPSDRFSAERTGGSVSTLTIQRTQQEDSAVYLCASSLDTRGNTIYFGEGSWLTVV.

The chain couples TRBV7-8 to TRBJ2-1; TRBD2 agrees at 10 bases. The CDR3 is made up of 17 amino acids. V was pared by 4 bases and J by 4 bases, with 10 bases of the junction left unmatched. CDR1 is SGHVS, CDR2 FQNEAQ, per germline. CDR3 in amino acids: CASSSTSGPNRYNEQFF. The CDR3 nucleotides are TGTGCCAGCAGCTCGACTAGCGGGCCCAACCGATACAATGAGCAGTTCTTC.

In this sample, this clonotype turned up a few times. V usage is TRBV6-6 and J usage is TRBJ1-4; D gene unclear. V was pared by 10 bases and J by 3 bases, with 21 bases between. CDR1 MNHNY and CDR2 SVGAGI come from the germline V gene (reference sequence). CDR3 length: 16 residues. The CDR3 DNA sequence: TGTGCCACCACCCCGGATCGGCGCGGCTCTAATGAAAAACTGTTTTTT. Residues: CATTPDRRGSNEKLFF.

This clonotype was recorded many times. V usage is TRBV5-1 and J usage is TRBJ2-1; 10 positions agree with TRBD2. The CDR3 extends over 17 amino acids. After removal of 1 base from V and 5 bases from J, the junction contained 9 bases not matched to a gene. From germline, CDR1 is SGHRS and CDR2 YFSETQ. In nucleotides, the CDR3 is TGCGCCAGCAGCTTGACTAGCGGGGTTCAGTATCACAATGAGCAGTTCTTC. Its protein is CASSLTSGVQYHNEQFF. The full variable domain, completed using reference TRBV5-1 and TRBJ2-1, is KAGVTQTPRYLIKTRGQQVTLSCSPISGHRSVSWYQQTPGQGLQFLFEYFSETQRNKGNFPGRFSGRQFSNSRSEMNVSTLELGDSALYLCASSLTSGVQYHNEQFFGPGTRLTVL.

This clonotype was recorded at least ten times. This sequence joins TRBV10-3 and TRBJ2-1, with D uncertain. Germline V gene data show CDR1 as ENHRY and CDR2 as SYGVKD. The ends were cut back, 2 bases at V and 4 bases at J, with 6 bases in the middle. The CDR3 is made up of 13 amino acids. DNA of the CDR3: TGTGCCATCAGTGAGGGCGGATACAATGAGCAGTTCTTC. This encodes CAISEGGYNEQFF.

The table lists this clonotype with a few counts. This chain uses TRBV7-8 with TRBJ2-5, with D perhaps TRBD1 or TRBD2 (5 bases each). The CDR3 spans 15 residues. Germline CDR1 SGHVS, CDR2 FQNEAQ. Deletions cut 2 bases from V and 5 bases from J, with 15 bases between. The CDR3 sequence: CASSLLVSGAETQYF. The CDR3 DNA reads TGTGCCAGCAGCTTATTGGTGTCCGGGGCGGAGACCCAGTACTTC.

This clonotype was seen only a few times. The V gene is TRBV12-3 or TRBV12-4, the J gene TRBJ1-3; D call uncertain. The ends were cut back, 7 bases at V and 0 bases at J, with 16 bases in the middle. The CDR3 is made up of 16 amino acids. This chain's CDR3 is CASTKRRALSGNTIYF. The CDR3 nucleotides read TGTGCCAGCACAAAGAGAAGGGCGCTCTCTGGAAACACCATATATTTT.

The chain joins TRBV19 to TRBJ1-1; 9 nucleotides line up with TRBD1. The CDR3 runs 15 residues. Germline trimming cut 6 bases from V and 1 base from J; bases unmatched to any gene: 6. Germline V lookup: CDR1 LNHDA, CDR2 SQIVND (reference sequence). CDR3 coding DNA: TGTGCCAGTAGGGGACTGGGACAGGGGAACACTGAAGCTTTCTTT. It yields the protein CASRGLGQGNTEAFF. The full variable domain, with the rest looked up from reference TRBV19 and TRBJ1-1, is DGGITQSPKYLFRKEGQNVTLSCEQNLNHDAMYWYRQDPGQGLRLIYYSQIVNDFQKGDIAEGYSVSREKKESFPLTVTSAQKNPTAFYLCASRGLGQGNTEAFFGQGTRLTVV.

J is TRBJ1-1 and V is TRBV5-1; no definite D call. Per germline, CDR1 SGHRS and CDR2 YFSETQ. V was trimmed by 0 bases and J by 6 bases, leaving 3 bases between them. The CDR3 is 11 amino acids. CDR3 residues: CASSLGAEAFF. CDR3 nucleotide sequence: TGCGCCAGCAGCTTGGGAGCTGAAGCTTTCTTT. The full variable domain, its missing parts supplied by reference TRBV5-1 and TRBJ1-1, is KAGVTQTPRYLIKTRGQQVTLSCSPISGHRSVSWYQQTPGQGLQFLFEYFSETQRNKGNFPGRFSGRQFSNSRSEMNVSTLELGDSALYLCASSLGAEAFFGQGTRLTVV.

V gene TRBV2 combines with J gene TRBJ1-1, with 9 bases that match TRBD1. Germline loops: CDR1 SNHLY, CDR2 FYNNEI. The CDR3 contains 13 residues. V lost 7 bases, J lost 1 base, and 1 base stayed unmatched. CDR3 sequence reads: CASMGQGNTEAFF. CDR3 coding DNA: TGTGCCAGCATGGGACAGGGGAACACTGAAGCTTTCTTT.

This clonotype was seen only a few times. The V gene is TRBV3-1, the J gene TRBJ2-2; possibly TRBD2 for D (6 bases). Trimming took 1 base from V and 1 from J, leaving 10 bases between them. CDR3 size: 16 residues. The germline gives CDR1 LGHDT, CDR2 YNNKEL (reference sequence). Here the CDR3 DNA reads TGTGCCAGCAGCCAAGCCCTAGCGAGGAACACCGGGGAGCTGTTTTTT. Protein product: CASSQALARNTGELFF.

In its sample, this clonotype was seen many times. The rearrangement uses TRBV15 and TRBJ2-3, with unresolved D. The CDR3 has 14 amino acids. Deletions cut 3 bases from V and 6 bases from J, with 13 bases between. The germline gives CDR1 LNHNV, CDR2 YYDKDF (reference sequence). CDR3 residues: CATSSYIIRDTQYF. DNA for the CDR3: TGTGCCACCAGCAGTTATATAATCCGTGATACGCAGTATTTT.

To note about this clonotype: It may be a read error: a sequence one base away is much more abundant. DNA for the CDR3: TGCGCCAGCAGCTTGGCGGCGGGAGGACGCGTCGGGGAGCTGTTTTTT. Protein product: CASSLAAGGRVGELFF. The chain uses TRBV5-1 and TRBJ2-2; TRBD2 matches at 8 bases. V was pared by 0 bases and J by 7 bases, with 8 bases of the junction left unmatched. The CDR3 is 16 amino acids. Germline values: CDR1 SGHRS, CDR2 YFSETQ. Complete variable domain (other parts from reference TRBV5-1 and TRBJ2-2): KAGVTQTPRYLIKTRGQQVTLSCSPISGHRSVSWYQQTPGQGLQFLFEYFSETQRNKGNFPGRFSGRQFSNSRSEMNVSTLELGDSALYLCASSLAAGGRVGELFFGEGSRLTVL.

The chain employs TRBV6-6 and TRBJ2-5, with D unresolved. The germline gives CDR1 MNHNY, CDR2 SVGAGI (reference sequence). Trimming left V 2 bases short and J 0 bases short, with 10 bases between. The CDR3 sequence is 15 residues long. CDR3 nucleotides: TGTGCCAGCAGTTACGGGCCAGCGTACCAAGAGACCCAGTACTTC. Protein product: CASSYGPAYQETQYF.

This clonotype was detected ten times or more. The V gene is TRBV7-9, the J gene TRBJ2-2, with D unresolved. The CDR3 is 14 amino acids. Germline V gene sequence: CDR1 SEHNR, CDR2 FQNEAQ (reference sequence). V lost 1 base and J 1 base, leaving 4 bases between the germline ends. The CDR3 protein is CASSLVQNTGELFF. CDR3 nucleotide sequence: TGTGCCAGCAGCTTAGTGCAGAACACCGGGGAGCTGTTTTTT.

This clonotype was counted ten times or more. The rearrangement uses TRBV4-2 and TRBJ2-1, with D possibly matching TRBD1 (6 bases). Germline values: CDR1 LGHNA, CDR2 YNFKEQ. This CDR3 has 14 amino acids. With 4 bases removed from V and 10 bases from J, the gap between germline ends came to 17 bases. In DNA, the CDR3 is TGTGCCAGCAGCCCAAAAAGGCAGGGGAACGAGCAGTTCTTC. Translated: CASSPKRQGNEQFF.

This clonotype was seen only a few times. DNA for the CDR3: TGTGCCAGTAGGCGGGACCATAGCACAGATACGCAGTATTTT. It encodes CASRRDHSTDTQYF. The V and J genes are TRBV19 and TRBJ2-3, with D tentatively TRBD2 (6 bases). The V gene lost 6 bases and the J gene lost 0 bases, with 10 bases spanning the gap. Germline V gene data show CDR1 as LNHDA and CDR2 as SQIVND (reference sequence). The CDR3 runs to 14 residues.

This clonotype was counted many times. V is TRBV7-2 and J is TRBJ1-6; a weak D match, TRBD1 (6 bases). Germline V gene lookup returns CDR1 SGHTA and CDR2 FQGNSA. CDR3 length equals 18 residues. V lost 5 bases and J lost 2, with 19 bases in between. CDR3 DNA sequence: TGTGCCAGCAGCGATCGGCCAGGGGCAATGGCCTATAATTCACCCCTCCACTTT. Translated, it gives CASSDRPGAMAYNSPLHF.

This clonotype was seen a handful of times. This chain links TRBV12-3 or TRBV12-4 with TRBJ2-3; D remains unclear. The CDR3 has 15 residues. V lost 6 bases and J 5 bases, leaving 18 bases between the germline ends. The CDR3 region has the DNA TGTGCCAGCAGCCCCCGATCCTCGTGGATAGATACGCAGTATTTT. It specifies CASSPRSSWIDTQYF.

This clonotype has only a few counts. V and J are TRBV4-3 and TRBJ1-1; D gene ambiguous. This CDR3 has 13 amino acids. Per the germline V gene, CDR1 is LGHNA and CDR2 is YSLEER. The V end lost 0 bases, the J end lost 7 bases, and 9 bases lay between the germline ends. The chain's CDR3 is CASSQDGELEAFF. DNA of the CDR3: TGCGCCAGCAGCCAAGATGGGGAACTTGAAGCTTTCTTT.

CDR3 loop: CSASPSLRTGSSYGYTF. The CDR3 DNA sequence: TGCAGTGCTAGTCCGTCCCTTCGGACAGGGAGTAGCTATGGCTACACCTTC. The chain joins TRBV20-1 to TRBJ1-2, with 8 bases identical to TRBD1. Trimming removed 3 bases from V and 4 bases from J; junction bases left unmatched: 16. The germline gives CDR1 DFQATT, CDR2 SNEGSKA (reference sequence). The CDR3 is 17 residues long.